This record covers a single T cell receptor beta chain. This clonotype was counted only a few times. Its antigen has not been determined. No clone much larger than this one lies a single base away; base qualities are absent. This record comes from a study of early T cells in non-severe SARS-CoV-2 infection (dated by TCRdb to about 2021). Study-wide context: TCR sequencing used bulk RNA from unsorted whole blood, so alpha and beta chains could not be paired. What the authors observed across the whole study: Matching against VDJdb was skewed toward anti-spike CD8 responses, likely underestimated virus-specific expansions, and missed private and CD4 specificities.

A case-control design nested within a healthcare worker cohort in London, UK, was used, with weekly nasopharyngeal swab PCR tests and blood sampling performed. Between 23 and 31 March 2020, the week of the UK lockdown, healthcare workers were enrolled and then followed up weekly for as long as 16 weeks. In the germline V gene (reference sequence), CDR1 corresponds to LNHNV and CDR2 to YYDKDF. V sheds 0 bases and J sheds 7 bases, leaving 13 bases between their ends. From its cysteine to its phenylalanine, the CDR3 spans 15 amino acids. Only the CDR3 part of the read is kept: 45 bases, read in frame from the first base. The protocol used for the library was 5' RACE. TCRdb shows the sequencer as NextSeq 500. Unique molecular identifiers were attached to individual cDNA molecules in the TCR library protocol so that sequencing error and PCR bias could be corrected. Both TCR alpha and beta chains were sequenced, and tight co-correlation was observed between alpha and beta sequence abundances in each sample. Per the original workflow: Decombinator V4 was used to perform V gene, J gene and CDR3 annotation of TCR sequences. TCRs were defined as expanded if a significant change between any two time points was detected under a Poisson model with p below 0.0001. TCR abundances were normalised to the total number of TCRs sequenced per sample and expressed as counts per million. TRAV1-2 paired with TRAJ12, TRAJ20 or TRAJ33 defined MAIT TCRs, while TRAV10 paired with TRAJ18 defined iNKT TCRs. VDJdb, accessed on 1 November 2021, was searched for TCRs annotated for CMV, EBV and SARS-CoV-2, and TCRs annotated for more than one antigen were excluded. The public reads were reprocessed in TCRdb via fastp at Q25 and MiXCR, keeping in-frame beta chains. Identical CDR3 protein sequences are pooled into one entry, listed with their most common genes and DNA. In this record, the V and J calls reflect TCRdb's handling and not the investigators' own analysis. This sample gives 46,000 or so distinct CDR3 sequences in total; roughly 7% of them show up just once. The ten largest make up 8% to 9.5% of the sample.

The chain was built from TRBV15 and TRBJ2-1; the D gene could be either TRBD1 or TRBD2, each agreeing at 5 bases. The source is an adult who was a healthcare worker with PCR-confirmed SARS-CoV-2 infection or an uninfected control (not recorded which). The sequencing sample was made of whole blood. The CDR3 protein sequence reads: CATSRDRGARNEQFF. The DNA is as follows: TGTGCCACCAGCAGAGATCGGGGCGCCAGGAATGAGCAGTTCTTC. Extended through the reference TRBV15 and TRBJ2-1 proteins, this CDR3 yields the full variable domain: DAMVIQNPRYQVTQFGKPVTLSCSQTLNHNVMYWYQQKSSQAPKLLFHYYDKDFNNEADTPDNFQSRRPNTSFCFLDIRSPGLGDTAMYLCATSRDRGARNEQFFGPGTRLTVL.